One sample yielded the 27 T cell receptor beta chains listed below, sequenced in a study of blood T cell repertoires in COVID-19. Clones were sequenced by immunoSEQ multiplex PCR, and TCRdb holds only the in-frame ones, with some missing. The sample includes under 85,000 clones, around 80% of them seen just once. Sequencing input: peripheral blood. These receptors all stem from a man in his fifties or sixties with acute or convalescent COVID-19.

V and J are TRBV4-3 and TRBJ2-7; 7 positions match TRBD2. The CDR3 consists of 14 residues. Trimming took 2 bases from V and 3 from J; bases not matched to a gene: 4. Germline assignment: CDR1 LGHNA and CDR2 YSLEER. The CDR3 sequence: CASSQLAEDYEQYF. In DNA form, the CDR3 reads TGCGCCAGCAGCCAACTAGCGGAGGACTACGAGCAGTACTTC.

The chain is built from TRBV6-5 and TRBJ1-1; D unresolved. CDR1 and CDR2 (germline): MNHEY, SVGAGI. The CDR3 sequence is 14 residues long. V was shortened by 3 bases and J by 1 base, with 9 bases between the two germline ends. The CDR3 region is CASSYFSRNTEAFF. The DNA of the CDR3 is TGTGCCAGCAGTTATTTTTCGAGGAACACTGAAGCTTTCTTT.

This chain links TRBV4-2 with TRBJ2-2; tentatively, D is TRBD1 (6 bases). The CDR3 has 17 amino acids. V dropped 2 bases and J dropped 4 bases, with 17 bases sitting between them. Germline loops: CDR1 LGHNA, CDR2 YNFKEQ. The CDR3 loop is CASSQIQPGQSTGELFF. Here the CDR3 DNA reads TGTGCCAGCAGCCAAATTCAACCGGGACAAAGCACCGGGGAGCTGTTTTTT.

This clone has just one count. The rearrangement links TRBV6-6 to TRBJ2-7; TRBD1 aligns across 8 bases. This CDR3 is 15 amino acids long. V gave up 0 bases and J gave up 5 bases; unmatched junction bases: 6. CDR1 and CDR2 (germline): MNHNY, SVGAGI (reference sequence). CDR3 in amino acids: CASSYSADRAHEQYF. CDR3 bases: TGTGCCAGCAGTTACTCGGCGGACAGGGCCCACGAGCAGTACTTC.

The chain recombines TRBV19 with TRBJ1-2; possible D gene TRBD1, 5 bases. The CDR3 spans 13 residues. Deletions cut 3 bases from V and 8 bases from J, with 13 bases between. The germline gives CDR1 LNHDA, CDR2 SQIVND (reference sequence). CDR3 DNA sequence: TGTGCCAGTAGTATGGAAGGGGCGGGGGGCTACACCTTC. Residues: CASSMEGAGGYTF.

This chain links TRBV19 with TRBJ1-5, with a possible D match to TRBD1 (6 bases). V was clipped by 3 bases and J by 5 bases, with 14 bases between them. This CDR3 is 15 amino acids long. From germline, CDR1 is LNHDA and CDR2 SQIVND (reference sequence). The DNA for the CDR3 is TGTGCCAGTAGTATGGGAGCGACAGGTTATCAGCCCCAGCATTTT. It translates to CASSMGATGYQPQHF.

The chain has TRBV6-1 and TRBJ2-5; maybe TRBD1 (6 bases). CDR1 MNHNS and CDR2 SASEGT come from the germline V gene. The CDR3 is 16 residues long. Trimming removed 2 bases at V and 2 bases at J, with 15 bases between. This chain's CDR3 is CASSERLWGQQETQYF. The CDR3 coding sequence is TGTGCCAGCAGTGAAAGGCTTTGGGGACAACAAGAGACCCAGTACTTC.

The V gene is TRBV5-6, the J gene TRBJ1-5; TRBD1 matches at 8 bases. J gave up 6 bases and V 3 bases, and 8 bases lay outside the gene matches. Germline V gives CDR1 SGHDT, CDR2 YYEEEE. The CDR3 loop spans 15 amino acids. The CDR3 reads CASSSQQGEGQPQHF. The DNA for the CDR3 is TGTGCCAGCAGCTCACAACAGGGGGAGGGTCAGCCCCAGCATTTT.

This sequence joins TRBV5-1 and TRBJ2-5, with D possibly being TRBD2 (5 bases). CDR1 SGHRS and CDR2 YFSETQ come from the germline V gene. The CDR3 contains 16 residues. Deletions cut 2 bases from V and 4 bases from J, with 18 bases between. CDR3 nucleotide sequence: TGCGCCAGCAGCTTATGGAGCGGTGGAGTATTAGAGACCCAGTACTTC. Residues: CASSLWSGGVLETQYF. The full variable domain, with the rest looked up from reference TRBV5-1 and TRBJ2-5, is KAGVTQTPRYLIKTRGQQVTLSCSPISGHRSVSWYQQTPGQGLQFLFEYFSETQRNKGNFPGRFSGRQFSNSRSEMNVSTLELGDSALYLCASSLWSGGVLETQYFGPGTRLLVL.

This sequence joins TRBV4-3 and TRBJ2-5; no firm D call. V lost 1 base, J lost 1 base, and 13 bases lay in between. CDR3 length: 16 residues. Germline values: CDR1 LGHNA, CDR2 YSLEER. Here the CDR3 reads CASSQGYSAGQETQYF. The CDR3 DNA reads TGCGCCAGCAGCCAAGGCTATTCGGCAGGCCAAGAGACCCAGTACTTC.

The chain links TRBV28 to TRBJ2-7, with D perhaps matching TRBD2 (5 bases). Trimming took 8 bases from V and 9 from J, leaving 23 bases between them. Germline V gives CDR1 MDHEN, CDR2 SYDVKM. The CDR3 runs to 14 residues. The CDR3 sequence is CASYPGRDAAGQYF. Here the CDR3 DNA reads TGTGCCAGCTACCCGGGTAGGGATGCGGCGGGGCAGTACTTC.

This chain links TRBV2 with TRBJ1-5, with TRBD1 as a possible D gene (6 bases). The CDR3 has 15 amino acids. Germline CDR1 reads SNHLY; CDR2 reads FYNNEI. V was cut by 6 bases and J by 2 bases, with 14 bases left in between. CDR3 loop: CASRYTGYGNQPQHF. In DNA, the CDR3 is TGTGCCAGCAGGTATACAGGGTACGGCAATCAGCCCCAGCATTTT.

V and J are TRBV6-5 and TRBJ2-7, with a weak D call TRBD2 (5 bases). Germline CDR1 and CDR2: MNHEY and SVGAGI. Trimming stripped 5 bases from V and 3 bases from J, with 14 bases between. This CDR3 spans 14 amino acids. CDR3 sequence: CASSLSGEFYEQYF. Here the CDR3 DNA reads TGTGCCAGCAGTCTTTCCGGGGAATTCTACGAGCAGTACTTC.

The chain is built from TRBV7-9 and TRBJ1-1, with 7 bases fitting TRBD1. Germline V gene sequence: CDR1 SEHNR, CDR2 FQNEAQ (reference sequence). Trimming took 4 bases from V and 4 from J; bases not matched to a gene: 15. The CDR3 has 17 residues. The CDR3 spells CASSSIKSTSGGTEAFF. CDR3 nucleotides: TGTGCCAGCAGCTCTATAAAATCCACCTCAGGGGGCACTGAAGCTTTCTTT.

V gene TRBV5-1 combines with J gene TRBJ2-3; 9 nucleotides line up with TRBD2. The CDR3 has 16 residues. Germline V gene lookup returns CDR1 SGHRS and CDR2 YFSETQ. V was clipped by 4 bases and J by 4 bases; unmatched bases: 10. The CDR3 is CASSPGGTSKADTQYF. The CDR3 nucleotides read TGCGCCAGCAGCCCGGGAGGGACTAGCAAGGCAGATACGCAGTATTTT.

The chain couples TRBV6-4 to TRBJ1-3, with D possibly being TRBD1 (5 bases). Germline-derived CDR1 and CDR2 are MRHNA and SNTAGT. The CDR3 runs 16 residues. The V and J ends lost 8 bases and 0 bases respectively, with 17 bases between them. CDR3 bases: TGTGCCAGCCGCAGCCATTACGGGGGCTCTGGAAACACCATATATTTT. It yields the protein CASRSHYGGSGNTIYF.

In regard to this clone: The same CDR3 can be traced to other DNA sequences in this sample. The chain employs TRBV6-4 and TRBJ1-2; D is unresolved. The CDR3 is 12 residues long. V was shortened by 2 bases and J by 5 bases, with 6 bases between the two germline ends. CDR1 and CDR2 (germline): MRHNA, SNTAGT. CDR3 sequence (DNA): TGTGCCAGCAGTGACAGAGGTTATGGCTACACCTTC. Translating gives CASSDRGYGYTF.

In its sample, this clone was seen a few times. The chain joins TRBV6-5 to TRBJ2-1, with 12 positions matching TRBD2. The CDR3 sequence is 14 residues long. CDR1 is MNHEY and CDR2 is SVGAGI in the germline V gene. V was pared by 4 bases and J by 10 bases, with 5 bases of the junction left unmatched. The CDR3 sequence: CASSSRTSGTEQFF. CDR3 DNA sequence: TGTGCCAGCAGTTCCAGGACTAGCGGGACGGAGCAGTTCTTC.

V and J are TRBV7-9 and TRBJ1-2; 7 bases are a match to TRBD1. The CDR3 has 12 amino acids. Germline V CDR1 and CDR2: SEHNR, FQNEAQ (reference sequence). V dropped 5 bases and J dropped 7; count of bases not matched to a gene: 4. The CDR3 region is CASSQTGSGYTF. The CDR3 DNA is TGTGCCAGCAGCCAGACAGGGAGTGGCTACACCTTC.

The V call is TRBV28, the J call TRBJ2-1; D gene uncertain. Germline CDR1 is MDHEN and CDR2 is SYDVKM. The V end was cut by 5 bases, the J end by 1 base, with 6 bases between. CDR3 length: 13 amino acids. Here the CDR3 DNA reads TGTGCCAGCAGTCCCCAATCCTACAATGAGCAGTTCTTC. Protein product: CASSPQSYNEQFF.

This clone was seen more than once but under ten times. The chain employs TRBV5-6 and TRBJ1-3; D gene unclear. The length of the CDR3 is 12 residues. V gave up 6 bases and J gave up 0 bases, with 4 bases separating them. The germline V gene encodes CDR1 SGHDT and CDR2 YYEEEE. CDR3 sequence reads: CASKSSGNTIYF. CDR3 coding DNA: TGTGCCAGCAAGAGCTCTGGAAACACCATATATTTT.

The rearrangement links TRBV14 to TRBJ1-2; tentatively, D is TRBD1 (5 bases). Germline values: CDR1 SGHDN, CDR2 FVKESK. This CDR3 region has 13 residues. V was cut by 1 base and J by 8 bases, with 11 bases left in between. The CDR3 DNA reads TGTGCCAGCAGCCAAGCCGCCGGGGGGGGCTACACCTTC. Protein: CASSQAAGGGYTF.

This clone was found a few times. The chain is built from TRBV7-9 and TRBJ2-7; 8 positions match TRBD1. Germline trimming cut 3 bases from V and 4 bases from J; bases unmatched to any gene: 5. This CDR3 is 14 amino acids long. Germline-derived CDR1 and CDR2 are SEHNR and FQNEAQ (reference sequence). The CDR3 coding sequence is TGTGCCAGCAGCTTGTCCAGGGGGCCTTACGAGCAGTACTTC. Protein sequence: CASSLSRGPYEQYF.

The J gene is TRBJ1-4, the V gene TRBV2; D unresolved. This CDR3 has 14 residues. Germline V gene lookup returns CDR1 SNHLY and CDR2 FYNNEI. V was clipped by 2 bases and J by 0 bases, with 4 bases between them. CDR3 in amino acids: CASSETATNEKLFF. CDR3 nucleotide sequence: TGTGCCAGCAGTGAAACAGCAACTAATGAAAAACTGTTTTTT.

This clone was found once. The V gene is TRBV6-2 or TRBV6-3, the J gene TRBJ1-2, with D perhaps TRBD1 (5 bases). V lost 5 bases and J 2 bases, leaving 9 bases between the germline ends. The CDR3 has 13 amino acids. Germline CDR1 MNHEY, CDR2 SVGEGT. DNA for the CDR3: TGTGCCAGCAGTCGGACACCGAACTATGGCTACACCTTC. Translating it yields CASSRTPNYGYTF.

The rearrangement links TRBV29-1 to TRBJ2-1, with 8 bases lining up with TRBD1. CDR1 is SQVTM and CDR2 is ANQGSEA in the germline V gene. Unmatched junction bases numbered 3, after V lost 3 bases and J lost 8 bases. CDR3 length: 12 amino acids. The CDR3 sequence: CSVEPGGYEQFF. CDR3 bases: TGCAGCGTTGAGCCAGGGGGCTATGAGCAGTTCTTC.

This clone was picked up one time. J is TRBJ2-7 and V is TRBV7-6, with D possibly being TRBD1 (6 bases). V dropped 5 bases and J dropped 2 bases, with 13 bases sitting between them. Germline CDR1 is SGHVS and CDR2 is FNYEAQ. The CDR3 has 14 amino acids. CDR3 coding DNA: TGTGCCAGCAGCCTTGGACAGCTCACCTACGAGCAGTACTTC. Its translation is CASSLGQLTYEQYF.